This T cell receptor beta chain was identified in a study of regulatory T cells in long-lasting Graves disease (TCRdb year 2021). Context from the whole study: Antithyroid drugs had been taken for less than 3 months by newly diagnosed Graves' disease patients. Patients with persistent Graves' disease were compared with patients with newly diagnosed Graves' disease using TCR sequencing and RNA sequencing of peripheral blood. The study took place in China and was registered as a clinical trial. A total of about 33 samples underwent TCR sequencing, from some 13 patients with persistent Graves' disease and roughly 20 patients with newly diagnosed Graves' disease.

V is shortened by 3 bases, J by 5 bases, and the region joining them spans 13 bases. Based on the germline V gene, the CDR1 and CDR2 sequences are SGHAT and FQNNGV. The CDR3 runs 14 amino acids, cysteine and phenylalanine included. Here the CDR3 DNA is all that survives: 42 bases in frame from base 1. Libraries were made using multiplex PCR. This sample was sequenced with an Illumina HiSeq 4000. CDR3 regions were amplified by Arm-PCR with iRepertoire HTBI primers to construct TCR beta libraries. Before sequencing, the PCR products underwent gel purification. The authors processed their data as follows. A total of 62 TRBV and approximately 15 TRBJ segments were identified across samples and were used for gene usage analysis of CDR3 amino acid clonotypes. COPE and FqMerger were used to merge the filtered high-quality paired reads into contigs. BLAST was used to align contigs to the IMGT TRBV, TRBD and TRBJ reference genes, and CDR3 was defined following IMGT. Any clonotype with a frequency above 0.1% was counted as a highly expanded clone. Repertoire diversity was measured by Shannon entropy, and V-J evenness by the Gini coefficient. Clonotypes shared by more than one individual were considered public. The public sequencing data were trimmed at Q25 with fastp and processed into clonotypes with MiXCR by TCRdb, which kept only in-frame beta chains. Every CDR3 protein is listed once, alongside the most common genes and DNA of its rows. The V and J calls were determined by TCRdb, not by the authors. Within this sample are approximately 540,000 distinct CDR3 sequences, with around 11% of them counted one time only. Over 7% of the sample is held by the ten biggest clonotypes.

This clonotype was seen at least ten times. It has no known antigen specificity. Base qualities are not provided; no much larger clone lies one nucleotide away. The sample's time point, from its label and the paper: newly diagnosed GD, antithyroid drugs for less than 3 months. For both TCR sequencing and RNA sequencing, RNA was extracted from PBMCs using TRIzol. The diagnosis of Graves' disease was made according to American Thyroid Association guidelines. Patients were recruited from an endocrinology department in Xi'an, China. From each patient, roughly 9 milliliters of peripheral blood was collected into an EDTA anticoagulant tube. Ficoll Paque Plus density gradient separation was used to isolate PBMCs, and no additional T cell sorting was done. An Agilent 2100 Bioanalyzer and agarose gel were used to check RNA quality, while a NanoDrop 2000 measured RNA concentration. What the work shows at the level of the full study, not this receptor alone: Peripheral blood alone was examined, since thyroid tissue, which constituted the primary lesion, could not be accessed. Patients with persistent disease shared more public clonotypes (around 2,700) than newly diagnosed patients did (more than 900). Lower TCR Shannon entropy and fewer highly expanded clones were observed in persistent Graves' disease patients than in newly diagnosed patients, which suggested clonal expansion. Preferential use of TRBV28, TRBJ1-2 and TRBJ2-5 was observed in persistent disease, whereas TRBV20-1 and TRBJ2-1 were favored in newly diagnosed disease. The authors acknowledged the small sample size as a limitation that may reduce accuracy. Only the TCR beta chain was sequenced and analyzed.

The same data also went into a second study, on T cells in Graves' hyperthyroidism and ophthalmopathy. The second paper further reports: A patient counted as having stable Graves' hyperthyroidism if no progression to ophthalmopathy occurred over 18 months of follow-up. Hyperthyroidism patients were newly diagnosed, with disease duration under 2 months, and aged 18 to 65 years. Patients with uncontrolled infections, other autoimmune diseases, pregnancy or lactation were excluded. Diagnoses were based on clinical symptoms, serum thyroxine and TRAb, thyroid ultrasound and orbital computed tomography. The first round of RT-PCR for the TCR CDR3 was performed with the HTBI primer set and the Qiagen OneStep RT-PCR kit. Most expanded thyroid clonotypes (frequency above 0.001) were also found in blood, which suggests that blood repertoires may mirror thyroid immune responses. A 13 V-J signature model separated ophthalmopathy from stable hyperthyroidism, with about 90% sensitivity and approximately 81% specificity in cross-validation and 80%/75% in testing. During validation, the model predicted progression to ophthalmopathy a median of approximately 6.5 months ahead of onset, with approximately 70% sensitivity and around 72% specificity. To identify distinguishing TCR V-J signatures, a discovery cohort of roughly 100 patients was used, comprising 43 with Graves' ophthalmopathy and some 57 with stable Graves' hyperthyroidism. Whether ophthalmopathy could be predicted prospectively was tested in an independent validation cohort made up of 18 to 20 hyperthyroidism patients plus 17 patients who later progressed to ophthalmopathy. The roughly 91 discovery patients were randomly divided into training and test sets at a 7:3 ratio. The study also compared thyroid tissue and blood T-cell repertoires from 5 to 7 Graves' hyperthyroidism patients. After sampling, hyperthyroidism patients received methimazole starting at 30 mg daily, and ophthalmopathy patients received high-dose intravenous methylprednisolone. The libraries were constructed in a second round of multiplex PCR and then size-selected and purified. Libraries were sequenced paired-end with 100 bp reads on an Illumina HiSeq2000. SOAPnuke was used to process the raw data, with reads discarded if the reads contained adapters or uncalled bases, had a mean Phred below 15, or lacked an exact constant-primer or identifier match. COPE v1.2.5 was used to merge high-quality paired reads, and clonotypes were defined as unique nucleotide sequences. Clonotypes were aligned to IMGT TRBV, TRBD and TRBJ reference segments using MiTCR v1.1. The analysis was restricted to V-J combinations with a frequency above 0.0001, which together covered 99% to 99.2% of the repertoires. The TCS score was defined as the ratio of F50 (clonal expansion) to E x V (chaos), calculated using BLOSUM62-based TCRdist between CDR3 peptides within each V-J. Welch's t-statistics and random forest reduced some 510 V-J features to 13, which were used in a naive Bayes classifier (R e1071). No statistical method was used to set the sample size in advance, and investigators knew the group allocation. The paper reports TCR Vbeta CDR3 sequencing of fewer than 150 peripheral blood samples: approximately 41 ophthalmopathy, under 80 hyperthyroidism and around 17 progressor patients.

Rearrangement joined TRBV11-2 to TRBJ2-5; the D gene is possibly TRBD1 or TRBD2, each agreeing over 6 bases. The source of this sequence is a woman aged 25 to 39 with Graves disease. Donor details come from another sample of the same person, matched by shared clones. Sequences were derived from peripheral blood mononuclear cells (PBMCs), sampled at new diagnosis, from a patient treated with antithyroid drugs. The CDR3 is CASSFGGRMETQYF. At the DNA level, the sequence is TGTGCCAGCAGCTTTGGGGGGCGCATGGAGACCCAGTACTTC.